What follows is one T cell receptor (beta chain) and its context. Some clones are missing from TCRdb's copy, which holds only in-frame ones; the method was immunoSEQ multiplex PCR. The sample has more than 300,000 clones, about 95% seen once. The sample originates from a study of shared T cell receptors in the human thymus. Germline V gene lookup returns CDR1 LNHDA and CDR2 SQIVND (reference sequence). Trimming removed 2 bases from V and 0 bases from J, with 7 bases in between. The CDR3 covers 14 residues. Material for sequencing was thymocytes. This TCR was sampled from a human donor. The V call is TRBV19, the J call TRBJ1-1; weak D call: TRBD1 (6 bases). CDR3 amino acids: CASSIRTVNTEAFF. In DNA, the CDR3 is TGTGCCAGTAGTATAAGGACAGTGAACACTGAAGCTTTCTTT. Drawing the rest from reference TRBV19 and TRBJ1-1, the complete variable domain is DGGITQSPKYLFRKEGQNVTLSCEQNLNHDAMYWYRQDPGQGLRLIYYSQIVNDFQKGDIAEGYSVSREKKESFPLTVTSAQKNPTAFYLCASSIRTVNTEAFFGQGTRLTVV.